This T cell receptor beta chain was sequenced in a study of blood T cells in healthy people across ages. Study results and limitations: Older age coincided with a roughly linear decline in TCR beta diversity per million T cells.

As regards this clonotype: The target antigen is unknown.

The use of a sample-barcoded 5' primer and a J-beta primer mix characterized a second PCR of about 7 to 12 cycles. From the 5' RACE reads, TCRdb called clonotypes with MiXCR, one entry per CDR3 protein. Of under 1,100,000 distinct CDR3 sequences listed, roughly 24% were seen once; the top ten hold about 0.8%. V was pared by 3 bases and J by 3 bases, with 9 bases between. Per the germline V gene, CDR1 is DFQATT and CDR2 is SNEGSKA (reference sequence). The CDR3 consists of 13 residues. This same sample was also part of a study on T cells of mothers and their children.

This clonotype originated in a girl aged 2 to 9 in good health. Sequencing was performed on blood. V gene TRBV20-1 combines with J gene TRBJ2-4, with D maybe TRBD2 (5 bases). The CDR3 DNA reads TGCAGTGCTAGCTTGGGGAGCAAAAACATTCAGTACTTC. Protein product: CSASLGSKNIQYF.